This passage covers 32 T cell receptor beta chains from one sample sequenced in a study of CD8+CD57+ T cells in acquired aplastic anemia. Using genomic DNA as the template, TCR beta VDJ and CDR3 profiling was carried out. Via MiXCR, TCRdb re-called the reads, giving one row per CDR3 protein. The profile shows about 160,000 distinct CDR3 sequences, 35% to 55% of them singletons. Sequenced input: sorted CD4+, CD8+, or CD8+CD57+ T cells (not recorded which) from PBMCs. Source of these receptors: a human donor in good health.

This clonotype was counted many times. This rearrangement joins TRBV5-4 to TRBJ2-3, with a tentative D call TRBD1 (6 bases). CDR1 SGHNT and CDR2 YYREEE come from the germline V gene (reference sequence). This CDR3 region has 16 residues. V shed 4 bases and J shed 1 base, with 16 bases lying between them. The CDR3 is CASSVGTGMGTDTQYF. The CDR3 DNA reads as TGTGCCAGCAGCGTGGGAACAGGGATGGGCACAGATACGCAGTATTTT.

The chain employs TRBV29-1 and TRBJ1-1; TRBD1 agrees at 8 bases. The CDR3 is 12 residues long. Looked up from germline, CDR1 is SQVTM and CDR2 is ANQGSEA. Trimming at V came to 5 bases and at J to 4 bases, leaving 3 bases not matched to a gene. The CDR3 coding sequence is TGCAGCGTTCGGACAGGGTTCACTGAAGCTTTCTTT. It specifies CSVRTGFTEAFF.

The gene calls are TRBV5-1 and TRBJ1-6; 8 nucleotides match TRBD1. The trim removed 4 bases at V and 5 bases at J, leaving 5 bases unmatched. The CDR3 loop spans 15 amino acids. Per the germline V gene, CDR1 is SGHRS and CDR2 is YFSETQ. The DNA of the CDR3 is TGCGCCAGCAGCCCACAGGGGGAGCATAATTCACCCCTCCACTTT. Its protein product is CASSPQGEHNSPLHF.

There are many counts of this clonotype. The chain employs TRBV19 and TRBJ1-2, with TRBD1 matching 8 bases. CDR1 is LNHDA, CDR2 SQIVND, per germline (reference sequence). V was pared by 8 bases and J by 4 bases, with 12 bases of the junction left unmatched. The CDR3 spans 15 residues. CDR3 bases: TGTGCCAGTTTTACGAGGACAGGGCGGGCCTATGGCTACACCTTC. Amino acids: CASFTRTGRAYGYTF.

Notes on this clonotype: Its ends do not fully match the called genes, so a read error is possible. This chain's CDR3 is CASSSGQGTIGYTF. CDR3 bases: TGTGCCAGCAGTTCAGGACAGGGGACTATTGGCTACACCTTC. The rearrangement joins TRBV10-3 to TRBJ1-2; TRBD1 matches 9 bases. The CDR3 runs to 14 residues. CDR1 is ENHRY and CDR2 is SYGVKD in the germline V gene.

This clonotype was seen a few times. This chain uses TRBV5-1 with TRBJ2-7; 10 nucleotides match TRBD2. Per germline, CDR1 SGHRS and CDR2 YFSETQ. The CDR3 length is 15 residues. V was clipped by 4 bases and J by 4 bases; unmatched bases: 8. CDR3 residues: CASSEEAAGGYEQYF. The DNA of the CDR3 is TGCGCCAGCAGCGAGGAGGCAGCGGGGGGGTACGAGCAGTACTTC.

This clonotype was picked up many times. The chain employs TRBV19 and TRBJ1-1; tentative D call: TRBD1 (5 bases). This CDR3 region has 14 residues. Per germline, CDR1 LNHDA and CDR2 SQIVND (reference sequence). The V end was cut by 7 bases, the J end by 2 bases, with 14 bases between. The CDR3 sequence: CASKTRDRNTEAFF. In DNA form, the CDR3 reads TGTGCCAGTAAGACCCGGGACCGCAACACTGAAGCTTTCTTT. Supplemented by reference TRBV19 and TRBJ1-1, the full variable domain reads DGGITQSPKYLFRKEGQNVTLSCEQNLNHDAMYWYRQDPGQGLRLIYYSQIVNDFQKGDIAEGYSVSREKKESFPLTVTSAQKNPTAFYLCASKTRDRNTEAFFGQGTRLTVV.

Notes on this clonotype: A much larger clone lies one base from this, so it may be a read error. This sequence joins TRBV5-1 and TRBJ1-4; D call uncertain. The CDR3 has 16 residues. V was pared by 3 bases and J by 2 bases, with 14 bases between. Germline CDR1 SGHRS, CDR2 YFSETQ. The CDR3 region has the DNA TGCGCCAGCAGCTCTGTGTATGGGCAGACTAATGAAAAACTGTTTTTT. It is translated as CASSSVYGQTNEKLFF.

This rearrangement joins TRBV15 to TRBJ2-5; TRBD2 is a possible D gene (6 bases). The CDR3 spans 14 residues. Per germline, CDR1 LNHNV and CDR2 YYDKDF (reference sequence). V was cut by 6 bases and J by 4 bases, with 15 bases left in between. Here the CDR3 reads CATSGGAGGETQYF. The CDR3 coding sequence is TGTGCCACCAGTGGCGGGGCTGGGGGAGAGACCCAGTACTTC.

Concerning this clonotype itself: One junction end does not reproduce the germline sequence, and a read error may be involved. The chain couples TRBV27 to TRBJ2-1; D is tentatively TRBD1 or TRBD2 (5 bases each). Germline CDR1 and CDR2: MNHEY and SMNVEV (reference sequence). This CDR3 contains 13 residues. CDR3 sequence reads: CASSLVGTNGQFF. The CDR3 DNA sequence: TGTGCCAGCAGTTTAGTAGGGACCAATGGGCAGTTCTTC.

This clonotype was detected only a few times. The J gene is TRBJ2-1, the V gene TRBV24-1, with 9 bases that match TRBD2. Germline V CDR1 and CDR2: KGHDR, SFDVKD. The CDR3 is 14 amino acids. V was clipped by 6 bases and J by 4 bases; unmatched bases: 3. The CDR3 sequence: CATSLAGLYNEQFF. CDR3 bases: TGTGCCACCAGTCTAGCGGGACTTTACAATGAGCAGTTCTTC.

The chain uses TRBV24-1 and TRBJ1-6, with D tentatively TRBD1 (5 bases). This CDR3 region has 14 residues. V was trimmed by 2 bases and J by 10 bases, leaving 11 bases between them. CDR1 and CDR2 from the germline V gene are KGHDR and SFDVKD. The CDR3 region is CATSDSRTLSPLHF. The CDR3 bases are TGTGCCACCAGTGATTCTCGGACACTCTCACCCCTCCACTTT.

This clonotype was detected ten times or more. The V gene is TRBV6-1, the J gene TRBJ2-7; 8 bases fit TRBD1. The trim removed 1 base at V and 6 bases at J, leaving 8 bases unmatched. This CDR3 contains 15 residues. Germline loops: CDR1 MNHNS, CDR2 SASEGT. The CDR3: CASSEVGRGLGEQYF. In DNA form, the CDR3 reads TGTGCCAGCAGTGAAGTGGGCAGGGGGCTTGGCGAGCAGTACTTC.

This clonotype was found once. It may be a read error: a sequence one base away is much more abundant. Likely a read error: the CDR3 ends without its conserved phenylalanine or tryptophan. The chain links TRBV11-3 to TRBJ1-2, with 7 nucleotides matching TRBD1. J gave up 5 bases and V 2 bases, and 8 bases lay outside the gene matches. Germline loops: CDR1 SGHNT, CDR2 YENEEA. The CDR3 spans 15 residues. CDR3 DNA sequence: TGTGCCAGCAGCTTATCGGGACAGAGGGCTTATGGCTACACCGTC. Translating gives CASSLSGQRAYGYTV.

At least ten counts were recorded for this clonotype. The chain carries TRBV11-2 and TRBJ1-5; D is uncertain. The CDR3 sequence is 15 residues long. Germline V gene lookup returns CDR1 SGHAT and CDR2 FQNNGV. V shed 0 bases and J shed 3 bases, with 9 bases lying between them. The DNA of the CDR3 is TGTGCCAGCAGCTTAGAAGGGTTGGTCAATCAGCCCCAGCATTTT. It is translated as CASSLEGLVNQPQHF.

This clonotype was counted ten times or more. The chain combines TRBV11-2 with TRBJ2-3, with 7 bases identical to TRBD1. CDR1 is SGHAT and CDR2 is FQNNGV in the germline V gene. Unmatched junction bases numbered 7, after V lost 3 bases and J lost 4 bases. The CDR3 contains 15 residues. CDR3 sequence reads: CASSFRQGVADTQYF. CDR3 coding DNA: TGTGCCAGCAGCTTCAGACAGGGTGTCGCAGATACGCAGTATTTT. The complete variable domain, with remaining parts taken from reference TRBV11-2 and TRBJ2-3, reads EAGVAQSPRYKIIEKRQSVAFWCNPISGHATLYWYQQILGQGPKLLIQFQNNGVVDDSQLPKDRFSAERLKGVDSTLKIQPAKLEDSAVYLCASSFRQGVADTQYFGPGTRLTVL.

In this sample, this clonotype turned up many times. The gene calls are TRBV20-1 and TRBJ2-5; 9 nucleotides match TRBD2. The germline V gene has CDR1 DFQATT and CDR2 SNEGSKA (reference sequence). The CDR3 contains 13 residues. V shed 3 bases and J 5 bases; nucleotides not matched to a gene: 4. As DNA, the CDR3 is TGCAGTGCTAGTGGGGCGGGGGGGGAGACCCAGTACTTC. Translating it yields CSASGAGGETQYF.

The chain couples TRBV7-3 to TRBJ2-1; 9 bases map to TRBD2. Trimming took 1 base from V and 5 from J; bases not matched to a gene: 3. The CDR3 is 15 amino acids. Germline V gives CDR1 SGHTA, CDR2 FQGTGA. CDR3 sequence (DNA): TGTGCCAGCAGCTTAATAGCGGGGGCCCACAATGAGCAGTTCTTC. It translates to CASSLIAGAHNEQFF. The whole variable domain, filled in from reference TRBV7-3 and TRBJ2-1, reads GAGVSQTPSNKVTEKGKYVELRCDPISGHTALYWYRQSLGQGPEFLIYFQGTGAADDSGLPNDRFFAVRPEGSVSTLKIQRTERGDSAVYLCASSLIAGAHNEQFFGPGTRLTVL.

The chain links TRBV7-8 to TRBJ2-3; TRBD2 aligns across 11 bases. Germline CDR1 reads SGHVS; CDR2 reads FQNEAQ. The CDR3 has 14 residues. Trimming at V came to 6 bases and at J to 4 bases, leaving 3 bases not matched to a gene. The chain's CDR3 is CASSRLAGPDTQYF. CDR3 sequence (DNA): TGTGCCAGCAGTAGACTAGCGGGGCCAGATACGCAGTATTTT.

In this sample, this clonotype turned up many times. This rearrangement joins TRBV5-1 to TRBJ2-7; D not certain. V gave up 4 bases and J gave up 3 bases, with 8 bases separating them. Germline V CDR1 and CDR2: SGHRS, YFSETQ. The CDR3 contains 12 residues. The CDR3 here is CASSRELYEQYF. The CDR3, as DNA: TGCGCCAGCAGCCGAGAACTCTACGAGCAGTACTTC.

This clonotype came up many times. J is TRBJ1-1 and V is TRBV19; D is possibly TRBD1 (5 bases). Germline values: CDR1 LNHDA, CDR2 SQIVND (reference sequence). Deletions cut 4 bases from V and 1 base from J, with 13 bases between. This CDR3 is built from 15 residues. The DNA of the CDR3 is TGTGCCAGTAGTAGGCGGGGTACAGGGAACACTGAAGCTTTCTTT. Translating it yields CASSRRGTGNTEAFF.

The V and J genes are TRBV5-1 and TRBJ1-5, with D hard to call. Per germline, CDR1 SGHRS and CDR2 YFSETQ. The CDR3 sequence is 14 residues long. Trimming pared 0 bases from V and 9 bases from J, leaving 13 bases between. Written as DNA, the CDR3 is TGCGCCAGCAGCTTGGACGCAGCGGGTGGGCCCCAGCATTTT. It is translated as CASSLDAAGGPQHF.

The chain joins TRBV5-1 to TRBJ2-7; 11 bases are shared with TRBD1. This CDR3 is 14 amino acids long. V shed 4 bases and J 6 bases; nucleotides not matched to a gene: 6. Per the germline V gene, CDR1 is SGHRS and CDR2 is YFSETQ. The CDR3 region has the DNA TGCGCCAGCAGCACCGGGACAGGGGGTGCCGAGCAGTACTTC. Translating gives CASSTGTGGAEQYF. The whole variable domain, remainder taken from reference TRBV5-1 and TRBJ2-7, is KAGVTQTPRYLIKTRGQQVTLSCSPISGHRSVSWYQQTPGQGLQFLFEYFSETQRNKGNFPGRFSGRQFSNSRSEMNVSTLELGDSALYLCASSTGTGGAEQYFGPGTRLTVT.

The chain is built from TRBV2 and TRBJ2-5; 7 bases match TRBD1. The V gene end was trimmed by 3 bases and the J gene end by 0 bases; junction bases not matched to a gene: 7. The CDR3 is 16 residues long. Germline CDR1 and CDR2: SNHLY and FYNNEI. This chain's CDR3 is CASSEGTELYQETQYF. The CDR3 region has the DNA TGTGCCAGCAGTGAGGGGACAGAGCTTTACCAAGAGACCCAGTACTTC.

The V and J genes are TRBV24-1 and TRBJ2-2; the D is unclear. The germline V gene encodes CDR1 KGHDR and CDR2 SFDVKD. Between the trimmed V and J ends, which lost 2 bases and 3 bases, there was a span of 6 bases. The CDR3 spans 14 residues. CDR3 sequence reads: CATSDSVHTGELFF. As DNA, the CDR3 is TGTGCCACCAGTGATTCTGTCCACACCGGGGAGCTGTTTTTT.

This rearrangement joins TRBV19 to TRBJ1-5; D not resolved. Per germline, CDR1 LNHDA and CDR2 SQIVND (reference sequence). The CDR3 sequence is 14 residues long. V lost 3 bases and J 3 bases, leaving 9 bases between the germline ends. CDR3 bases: TGTGCCAGTAGTATCGAGCGGTACAATCAGCCCCAGCATTTT. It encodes CASSIERYNQPQHF.

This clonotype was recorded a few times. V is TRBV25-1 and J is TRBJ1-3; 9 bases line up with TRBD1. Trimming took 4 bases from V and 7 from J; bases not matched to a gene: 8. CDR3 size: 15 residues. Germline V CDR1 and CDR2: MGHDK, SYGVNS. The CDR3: CASSAITGGANTIYF. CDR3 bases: TGTGCCAGCAGTGCCATCACAGGGGGCGCGAACACCATATATTTT.

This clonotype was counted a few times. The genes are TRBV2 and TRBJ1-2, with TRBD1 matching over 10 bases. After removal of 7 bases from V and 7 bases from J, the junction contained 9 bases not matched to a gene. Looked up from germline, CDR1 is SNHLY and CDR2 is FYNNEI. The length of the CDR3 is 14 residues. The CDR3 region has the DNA TGTGCCAGCACCGGACAGGGGGAGCGTGGTGGCTACACCTTC. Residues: CASTGQGERGGYTF.

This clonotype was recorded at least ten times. The CDR3 is CASSERQGARETQYF. The CDR3 nucleotides read TGTGCCAGCAGTGAGCGACAGGGGGCGCGGGAGACCCAGTACTTC. The chain couples TRBV25-1 to TRBJ2-5; 10 nucleotides line up with TRBD1. The germline CDR1 and CDR2 sequences are MGHDK and SYGVNS. This CDR3 is 15 amino acids long. V lost 3 bases, J lost 5 bases, and 6 bases stayed unmatched.

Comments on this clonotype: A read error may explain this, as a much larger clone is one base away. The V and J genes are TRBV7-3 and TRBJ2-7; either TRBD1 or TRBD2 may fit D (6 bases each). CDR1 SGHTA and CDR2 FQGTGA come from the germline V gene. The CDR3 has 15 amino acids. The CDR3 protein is CAGSLGAGLEYEQYF. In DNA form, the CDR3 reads TGTGCCGGCAGCTTGGGGGCGGGGTTAGAGTACGAGCAGTACTTC.

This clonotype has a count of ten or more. The CDR3 region is CAISEGQTEGEKLFF. CDR3 nucleotides: TGTGCCATCAGTGAGGGACAGACAGAGGGGGAAAAACTGTTTTTT. The chain is built from TRBV10-3 and TRBJ1-4; maybe TRBD1 (6 bases). The CDR3 loop spans 15 amino acids. Germline lookup yields CDR1 ENHRY and CDR2 SYGVKD. V was trimmed by 2 bases and J by 8 bases, leaving 15 bases between them.

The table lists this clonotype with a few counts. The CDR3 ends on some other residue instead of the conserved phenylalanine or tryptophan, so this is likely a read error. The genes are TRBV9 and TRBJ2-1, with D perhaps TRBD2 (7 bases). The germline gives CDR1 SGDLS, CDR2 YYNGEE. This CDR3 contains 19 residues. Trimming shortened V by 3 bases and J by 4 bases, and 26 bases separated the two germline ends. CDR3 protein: CASSGGGITPSGTYNEQFL. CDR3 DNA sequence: TGTGCCAGCAGCGGAGGGGGGATTACGCCTAGCGGTACATACAATGAGCAGTTCCTC.